The T cell receptor (beta chain) described here comes from a study of cytomegalovirus exposure and HLA in healthy donors. Study-level points and caveats: Among TCR beta chains, those listed as cytomegalovirus-associated numbered fewer than 200. The authors later found HLA-associated TCR beta chains more clonally expanded than equally common others.

This PCR relied on a set of 60 Vbeta primers and 13 Jbeta primers. TCRdb's table, derived via immunoSEQ multiplex PCR, lists solely in-frame clones and lacks some. Among roughly 150,000 clones listed, roughly 77% were seen once. CDR3 size: 15 residues. With V trimmed by 6 bases and J by 0 bases, 7 bases remained unmatched. Germline CDR1 MDHEN, CDR2 SYDVKM. On this clone: Its antigen is currently unknown.

The sequence was collected from a man between 18 and 29 years old in good health and CMV-seropositive. The chain couples TRBV28 to TRBJ2-7, with 8 nucleotides matching TRBD2. Sequencing was done on a sample of PBMCs. CDR3 loop: CASSSSGSPSYEQYF. The CDR3 nucleotides read TGTGCCAGCAGCAGCAGCGGGAGCCCCTCCTACGAGCAGTACTTC.